One sample yielded the 14 T cell receptor beta chains listed below, sequenced in a study of siplizumab effects on memory and regulatory T cells. TCRdb's table, derived via immunoSEQ multiplex PCR, lists solely in-frame clones and lacks some. The table has over 100,000 clones, 92% seen once. Sequenced input: Tregs sorted from blood. The receptors were gathered from a human donor in good health.

The chain employs TRBV6-1 and TRBJ1-1, with D possibly being TRBD1 (5 bases). The germline V and J ends were trimmed by 4 bases and 0 bases, with 12 bases remaining between them. Germline assignment: CDR1 MNHNS and CDR2 SASEGT. This CDR3 region has 15 residues. The CDR3 DNA sequence: TGTGCCAGCAGTGCGGCTTGGGGGGTGAACACTGAAGCTTTCTTT. The encoded protein is CASSAAWGVNTEAFF.

J is TRBJ2-2 and V is TRBV10-3; 11 positions agree with TRBD2. In germline, CDR1 is ENHRY, CDR2 SYGVKD. The V and J ends lost 3 bases and 5 bases, in that order; junction bases with no gene match: 5. The length of the CDR3 is 16 residues. CDR3: CAISEELAGVTGELFF. DNA of the CDR3: TGTGCCATCAGTGAAGAACTAGCGGGAGTTACCGGGGAGCTGTTTTTT.

This clone has only one observation. The rearrangement joins TRBV6-5 to TRBJ2-7; 11 positions match TRBD2. This CDR3 contains 14 residues. Germline-derived CDR1 and CDR2 are MNHEY and SVGAGI. J gave up 3 bases and V 6 bases, and 4 bases lay outside the gene matches. DNA of the CDR3: TGTGCCAGCAGACTAGCGGGGGACTTCTACGAGCAGTACTTC. Translating gives CASRLAGDFYEQYF.

The chain carries TRBV19 and TRBJ2-5; 12 bases agree with TRBD2. The V segment lost 6 bases and the J segment 5 bases; nucleotides outside the gene matches: 10. The CDR3 consists of 16 residues. Germline V lookup: CDR1 LNHDA, CDR2 SQIVND (reference sequence). In nucleotides, the CDR3 is TGTGCCAGTAGCCCGTCGGCTAGCGGGAGGGGTGAGACCCAGTACTTC. Its protein product is CASSPSASGRGETQYF.

This chain uses TRBV18 with TRBJ2-5; 13 bases match TRBD2. The V segment lost 3 bases and the J segment 3 bases; nucleotides outside the gene matches: 4. Per the germline V gene, CDR1 is KGHSH and CDR2 is LQKENI. The CDR3 covers 16 residues. CDR3 sequence: CASSPRLAGGKETQYF. CDR3 in DNA: TGTGCCAGCTCACCTCGACTAGCGGGGGGCAAAGAGACCCAGTACTTC.

The CDR3 region is CASMGVTSGSYEQYF. The CDR3 bases are TGTGCCAGTATGGGAGTGACTAGCGGGTCCTACGAGCAGTACTTC. The rearrangement links TRBV19 to TRBJ2-7; 10 bases are a match to TRBD2. Germline V gives CDR1 LNHDA, CDR2 SQIVND (reference sequence). Losses at the gene ends were 7 bases for V and 1 base for J; bases not matched to a gene: 7. This CDR3 contains 15 residues.

Concerning this clone itself: Other DNA sequences in this specimen translate into the identical CDR3. The V call is TRBV6-5, the J call TRBJ1-1; no clear D gene. Germline values: CDR1 MNHEY, CDR2 SVGAGI. The V end was cut by 2 bases, the J end by 4 bases, with 8 bases between. This CDR3 spans 13 amino acids. The DNA of the CDR3 is TGTGCCAGCAGTTACCGGGGTGCCACTGAAGCTTTCTTT. This encodes CASSYRGATEAFF.

This chain uses TRBV7-2 with TRBJ2-5; the match to TRBD1 covers 8 bases. The CDR3 is 16 residues long. The V gene's germline CDR1 is SGHTA and CDR2 FQGNSA. The ends lost 1 base at V and 4 bases at J; junction bases unmatched: 8. The CDR3 DNA follows: TGTGCCAGCAGCTTAGTACAGGGGGGTCGAGGAGAGACCCAGTACTTC. Translated: CASSLVQGGRGETQYF.

V and J are TRBV10-3 and TRBJ1-1; D possibly corresponds to TRBD1 (5 bases). The germline V gene encodes CDR1 ENHRY and CDR2 SYGVKD. Trimming left V 4 bases short and J 12 bases short, with 21 bases between. This CDR3 spans 14 amino acids. The CDR3 spells CAISGPSGAEVTFF. The DNA for the CDR3 is TGTGCCATCAGTGGCCCCAGCGGGGCGGAGGTAACTTTCTTT.

The chain has TRBV2 and TRBJ2-1; D is unresolved. CDR1 and CDR2 from the germline V gene are SNHLY and FYNNEI. The germline V and J ends were trimmed by 6 bases and 4 bases, with 7 bases remaining between them. The CDR3 length is 12 residues. The CDR3 loop reads CASRRAYNEQFF. The CDR3 region has the DNA TGTGCCAGCAGGAGAGCATACAATGAGCAGTTCTTC.

The chain uses TRBV19 and TRBJ2-5; D might be TRBD1 (6 bases). The V end was cut by 2 bases, the J end by 7 bases, with 17 bases between. Germline CDR1 and CDR2: LNHDA and SQIVND (reference sequence). This CDR3 comprises 15 residues. The CDR3 sequence: CASSIISSGARTQYF. In nucleotides, the CDR3 is TGTGCCAGTAGTATAATATCCTCAGGGGCGCGGACCCAGTACTTC. Drawing the rest from reference TRBV19 and TRBJ2-5, the complete variable domain is DGGITQSPKYLFRKEGQNVTLSCEQNLNHDAMYWYRQDPGQGLRLIYYSQIVNDFQKGDIAEGYSVSREKKESFPLTVTSAQKNPTAFYLCASSIISSGARTQYFGPGTRLLVL.

This clone showed up just once. CDR3 region: CATIGGPTKNIQYF. In DNA form, the CDR3 reads TGTGCCACCATAGGGGGTCCAACCAAAAACATTCAGTACTTC. The V and J genes are TRBV11-2 and TRBJ2-4; possibly TRBD1 for D (6 bases). CDR1 SGHAT and CDR2 FQNNGV come from the germline V gene. The CDR3 is made up of 14 amino acids. The ends were cut back, 10 bases at V and 2 bases at J, with 15 bases in the middle.

This sequence joins TRBV6-1 and TRBJ2-2; 11 nucleotides align to TRBD2. Germline CDR1 reads MNHNS; CDR2 reads SASEGT. V trimming: 2 bases; J trimming: 0 bases; junction bases outside the gene matches: 11. The CDR3 sequence is 20 residues long. CDR3 sequence reads: CASSERLAGGSNANTGELFF. DNA of the CDR3: TGTGCCAGCAGTGAAAGGCTAGCGGGAGGATCGAACGCGAACACCGGGGAGCTGTTTTTT.

As concerns this clone: The sample has other DNA sequences that encode this CDR3 too. The chain is built from TRBV5-1 and TRBJ2-3; D unclear. This CDR3 is built from 11 residues. The germline gives CDR1 SGHRS, CDR2 YFSETQ. Trimming took 2 bases from V and 3 from J, leaving 1 base between them. The CDR3 is CASSLTDTQYF. CDR3 nucleotides: TGCGCCAGCAGCTTAACAGATACGCAGTATTTT.